A single T cell receptor beta chain is shown here with its context. Antigen unknown. CDR3 length: 14 residues. The germline CDR1 and CDR2 sequences are LNHDA and SQIVND (reference sequence). V was trimmed by 6 bases and J by 4 bases, leaving 15 bases between them. This specimen comes from a study of Graves' ophthalmopathy and Graves' hyperthyroidism. RNA served as the template for amplifying TCR beta CDR3 regions. First-round RT-PCR employed HTBI primers, with a second-round multiplex PCR after it. MiXCR, run by TCRdb on the multiplex PCR reads, gives a single entry per CDR3 protein. The sample consists of about 550,000 distinct CDR3 sequences, approximately 35% of them appearing once. Study outcomes and limitations: Using 13 signatures, a model distinguished ophthalmopathy from stable hyperthyroidism, reaching 85% to 90% sensitivity and over 65% specificity. Appearing in blood as well were most expanded thyroid clonotypes above 0.001 frequency.

This sequence was found in an adult man with Graves' hyperthyroidism. The genes are TRBV19 and TRBJ2-5; no clear D gene. Sequences were obtained from peripheral blood or thyroid tissue (not recorded which). CDR3 sequence (DNA): TGTGCCAGTAGCTGGCCCGGGCCCCCAGAGACCCAGTACTTC. The encoded protein is CASSWPGPPETQYF.